This T cell receptor beta chain was identified during a study of T-cell memory formation after mild COVID-19. Notes on the study in general: Clonal second-wave expansions that peaked on day 37 had unconfirmed SARS-CoV-2 specificity.

This clonotype was observed a handful of times. The antigen remains unidentified. TCRdb analysed the 5' RACE reads with MiXCR anew, one entry per CDR3 protein. The table records some 250,000 distinct CDR3 sequences, 8% to 9.5% of them present only once. V was clipped by 5 bases and J by 8 bases; unmatched bases: 5. The CDR3 sequence is 12 residues long. The germline V gene has CDR1 SGHVS and CDR2 FNYEAQ. The sequencing input was PBMCs or a T cell subset sorted from them (not recorded which). This TCR came from a young man who had mild COVID-19 (a few samples of this study predate the infection). Cell type and time point are not known. This chain links TRBV7-6 with TRBJ1-2; 7 nucleotides line up with TRBD1. CDR3 protein: CASSPQGWGYTF. In DNA, the CDR3 is TGTGCCAGCAGCCCACAGGGGTGGGGCTACACCTTC.